This record concerns one T cell receptor beta chain sequence. These data belong to a study of Ad26.COV2.S vaccination and SARS-CoV-2 variants. About the research overall: The vaccine Ad26.COV2.S was put into the muscle once, or twice with 56 days between.

This sample's treatment: 19 received Ad26.COV2.S at low or high dose, single or two shots; about 5 received placebo; per-sample allocation not given. Samples analyzed were those drawn on day 63 after the first vaccine or placebo injection. The individual, an adult aged 18-55 years, was a donor in Boston. Data came from immunoSEQ multiplex PCR; TCRdb stores just in-frame clones and leaves some out. The sample carries approximately 480,000 clones, 87% recorded once. The CDR3 consists of 14 residues. V lost 5 bases and J lost 4, with 14 bases in between. Germline values: CDR1 MDHEN, CDR2 SYDVKM. The gene calls are TRBV28 and TRBJ2-5; D remains unclear. This TCR was sampled from a person aged 18 to 59 who received the Ad26.COV2.S COVID-19 vaccine or a placebo. Sequencing used peripheral blood, obtained in a trial of Ad26.COV2.S vaccine versus placebo. The CDR3 DNA reads as TGTGCCAGCAGTCCCCCGTCGGGCCGAGAGACCCAGTACTTC. This sequence encodes CASSPPSGRETQYF.